This TCR beta chain was found in a study of T cell repertoires in cytomegalovirus infection. Study summary: Indications came from public TCR beta signatures; they pointed to CMV infection and to a matching HLA type. Study findings and constraints: There were HLA-C-restricted CMV-specific TCR beta clonotypes dominating the ex vivo response. Cumulative frequency of public TCR beta families picked out carriers of CMV plus the relevant HLA.

Worth noting for this clonotype: No antigen is known for it.

Deletions cut 2 bases from V and 2 bases from J, with 12 bases between. Germline V gene sequence: CDR1 MNHEY, CDR2 SVGAGI. The CDR3 is 16 residues long. TCRdb redid the calling of the reads with MiXCR, one entry per CDR3 protein. The sample lists over 450,000 distinct CDR3 sequences; about 10% were seen once. This sequence was found in a human donor in good health (CMV status not recorded). Some clones in this sample may be carry-over from other donors' samples. Sequencing input: PBMCs. The V and J genes are TRBV6-5 and TRBJ1-4; tentative D call: TRBD1 (6 bases). The chain's CDR3 is CASSYDVQGTNEKLFF. The CDR3 nucleotides are TGTGCCAGCAGTTACGACGTACAGGGCACTAATGAAAAACTGTTTTTT.